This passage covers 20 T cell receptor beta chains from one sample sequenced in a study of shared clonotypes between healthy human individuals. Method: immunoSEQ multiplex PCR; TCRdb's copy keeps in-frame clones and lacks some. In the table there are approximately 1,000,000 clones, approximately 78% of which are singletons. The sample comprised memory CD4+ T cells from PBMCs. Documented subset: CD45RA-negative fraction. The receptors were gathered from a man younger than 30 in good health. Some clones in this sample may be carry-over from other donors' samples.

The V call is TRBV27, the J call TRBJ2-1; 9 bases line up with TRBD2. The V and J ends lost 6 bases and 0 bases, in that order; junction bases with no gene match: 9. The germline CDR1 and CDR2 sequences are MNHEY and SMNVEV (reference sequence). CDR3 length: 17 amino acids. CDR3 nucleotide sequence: TGTGCCAGCAGGGCACTAGCGGGTGTGAGCTCCTACAATGAGCAGTTCTTC. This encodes CASRALAGVSSYNEQFF.

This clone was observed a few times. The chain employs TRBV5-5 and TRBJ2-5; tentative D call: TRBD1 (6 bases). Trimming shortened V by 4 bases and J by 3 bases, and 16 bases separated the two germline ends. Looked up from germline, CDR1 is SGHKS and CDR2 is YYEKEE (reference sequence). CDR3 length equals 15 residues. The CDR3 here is CASSTGPGGEETQYF. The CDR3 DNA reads TGTGCCAGCAGCACCGGACCTGGGGGCGAAGAGACCCAGTACTTC.

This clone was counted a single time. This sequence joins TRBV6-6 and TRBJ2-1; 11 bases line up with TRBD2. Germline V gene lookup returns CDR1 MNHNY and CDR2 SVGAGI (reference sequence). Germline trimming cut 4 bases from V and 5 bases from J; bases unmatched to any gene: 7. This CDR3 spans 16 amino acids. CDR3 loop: CASSSSGLAGNNEQFF. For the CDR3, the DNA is TGTGCCAGCAGTTCCTCAGGACTAGCGGGTAACAATGAGCAGTTCTTC.

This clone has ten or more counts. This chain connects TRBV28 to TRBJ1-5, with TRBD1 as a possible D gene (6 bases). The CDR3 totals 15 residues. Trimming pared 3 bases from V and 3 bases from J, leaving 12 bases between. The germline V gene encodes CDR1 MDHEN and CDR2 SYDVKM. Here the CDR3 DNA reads TGTGCCAGCAGTTTCCCCCGGGACAACAATCAGCCCCAGCATTTT. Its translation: CASSFPRDNNQPQHF.

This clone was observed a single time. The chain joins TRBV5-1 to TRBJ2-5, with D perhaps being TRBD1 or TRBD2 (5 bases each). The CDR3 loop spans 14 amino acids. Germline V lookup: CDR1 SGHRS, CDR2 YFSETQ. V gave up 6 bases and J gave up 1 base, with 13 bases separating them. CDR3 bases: TGCGCCAGCAAGGCCGGGGCCATCCAAGAGACCCAGTACTTC. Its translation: CASKAGAIQETQYF. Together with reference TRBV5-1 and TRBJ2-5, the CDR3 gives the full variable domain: KAGVTQTPRYLIKTRGQQVTLSCSPISGHRSVSWYQQTPGQGLQFLFEYFSETQRNKGNFPGRFSGRQFSNSRSEMNVSTLELGDSALYLCASKAGAIQETQYFGPGTRLLVL.

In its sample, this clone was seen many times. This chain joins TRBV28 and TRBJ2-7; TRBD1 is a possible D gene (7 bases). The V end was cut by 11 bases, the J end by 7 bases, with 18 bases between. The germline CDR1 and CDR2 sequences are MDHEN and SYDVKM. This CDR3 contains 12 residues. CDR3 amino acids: CAGGTATREQYF. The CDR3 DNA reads TGTGCCGGCGGGACAGCGACGCGGGAGCAGTACTTC.

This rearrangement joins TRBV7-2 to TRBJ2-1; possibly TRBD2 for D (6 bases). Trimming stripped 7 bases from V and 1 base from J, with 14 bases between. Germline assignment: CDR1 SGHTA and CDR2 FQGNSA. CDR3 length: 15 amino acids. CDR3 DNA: TGTGCCAGCAAGTTAGTTGGAGGGTCCTACAATGAGCAGTTCTTC. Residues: CASKLVGGSYNEQFF.

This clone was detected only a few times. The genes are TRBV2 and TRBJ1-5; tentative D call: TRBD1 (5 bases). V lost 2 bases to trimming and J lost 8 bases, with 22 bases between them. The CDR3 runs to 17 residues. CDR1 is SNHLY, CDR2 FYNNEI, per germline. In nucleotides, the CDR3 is TGTGCCAGCAGTGAAATATTTATGCGGGACCCCGAGGAGCCCCAGCATTTT. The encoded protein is CASSEIFMRDPEEPQHF.

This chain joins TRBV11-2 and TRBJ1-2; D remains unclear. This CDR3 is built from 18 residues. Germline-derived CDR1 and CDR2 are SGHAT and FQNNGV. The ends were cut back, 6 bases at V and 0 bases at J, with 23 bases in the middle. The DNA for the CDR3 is TGTGCCAGCAGTCAAAGGCCAGTGGCCGCGGGGACTAACTATGGCTACACCTTC. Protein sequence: CASSQRPVAAGTNYGYTF.

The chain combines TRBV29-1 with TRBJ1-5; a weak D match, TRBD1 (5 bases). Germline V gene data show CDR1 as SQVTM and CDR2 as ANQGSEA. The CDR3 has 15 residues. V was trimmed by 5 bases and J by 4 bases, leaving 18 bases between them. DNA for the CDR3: TGCAGCGTTCCCCTGGGGCTAATGGGGAATCAGCCCCAGCATTTT. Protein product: CSVPLGLMGNQPQHF.

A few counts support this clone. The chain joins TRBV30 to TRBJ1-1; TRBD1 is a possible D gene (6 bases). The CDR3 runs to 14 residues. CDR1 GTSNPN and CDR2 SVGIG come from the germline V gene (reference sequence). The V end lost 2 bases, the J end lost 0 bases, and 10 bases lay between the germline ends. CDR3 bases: TGTGCCTGGAGTCCTCGGGGGCTGAACACTGAAGCTTTCTTT. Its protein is CAWSPRGLNTEAFF.

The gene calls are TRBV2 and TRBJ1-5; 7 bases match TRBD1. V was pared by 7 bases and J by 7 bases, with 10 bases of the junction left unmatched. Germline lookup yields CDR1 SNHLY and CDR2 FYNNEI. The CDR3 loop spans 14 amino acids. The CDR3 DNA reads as TGTGCCAGCATAGAGACAGGGAGAGGACAGCCCCAGCATTTT. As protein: CASIETGRGQPQHF.

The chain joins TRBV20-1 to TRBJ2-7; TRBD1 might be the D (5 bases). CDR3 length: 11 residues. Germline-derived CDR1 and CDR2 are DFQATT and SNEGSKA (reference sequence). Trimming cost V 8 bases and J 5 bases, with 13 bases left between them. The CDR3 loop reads CSPNQGNEQYF. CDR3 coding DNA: TGCAGTCCTAATCAGGGAAACGAGCAGTACTTC.

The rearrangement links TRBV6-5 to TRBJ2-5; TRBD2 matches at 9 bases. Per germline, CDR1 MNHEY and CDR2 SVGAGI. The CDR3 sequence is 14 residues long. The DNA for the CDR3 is TGTGCTACACGGGCTAGCGGGGTGGTGGAGACCCAGTACTTC. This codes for CATRASGVVETQYF.

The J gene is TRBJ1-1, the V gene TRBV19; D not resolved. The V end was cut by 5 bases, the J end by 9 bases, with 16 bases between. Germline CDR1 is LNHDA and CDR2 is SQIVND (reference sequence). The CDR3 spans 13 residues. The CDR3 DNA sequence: TGTGCCAGTAGTCCCGCCCGGGCAGCCCAAGCTTTCTTT. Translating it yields CASSPARAAQAFF.

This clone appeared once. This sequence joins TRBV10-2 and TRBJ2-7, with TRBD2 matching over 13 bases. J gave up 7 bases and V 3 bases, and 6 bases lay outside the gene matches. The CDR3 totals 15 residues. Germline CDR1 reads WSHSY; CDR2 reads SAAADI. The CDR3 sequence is CASSDTSGRAREQYF. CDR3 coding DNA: TGCGCCAGCAGTGACACTAGCGGGAGGGCGAGGGAGCAGTACTTC.

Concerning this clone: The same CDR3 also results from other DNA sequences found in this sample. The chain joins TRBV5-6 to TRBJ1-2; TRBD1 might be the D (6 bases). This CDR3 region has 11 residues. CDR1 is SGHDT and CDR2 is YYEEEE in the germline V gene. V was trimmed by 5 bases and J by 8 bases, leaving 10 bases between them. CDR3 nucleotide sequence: TGTGCCAGCAGTCTGGGGGGCGGCTACACCTTC. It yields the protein CASSLGGGYTF.

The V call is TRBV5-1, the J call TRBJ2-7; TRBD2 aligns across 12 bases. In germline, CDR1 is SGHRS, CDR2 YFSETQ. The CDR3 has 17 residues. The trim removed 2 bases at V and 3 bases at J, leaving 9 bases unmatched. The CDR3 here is CASSLELAGGGNYEQYF. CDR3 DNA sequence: TGCGCCAGCAGCTTAGAGCTAGCGGGAGGGGGAAACTACGAGCAGTACTTC.

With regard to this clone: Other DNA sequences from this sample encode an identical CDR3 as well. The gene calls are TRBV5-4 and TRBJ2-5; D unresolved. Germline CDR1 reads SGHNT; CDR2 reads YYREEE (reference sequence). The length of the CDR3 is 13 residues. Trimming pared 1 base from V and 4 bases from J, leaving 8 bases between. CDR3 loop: CASSLFPGETQYF. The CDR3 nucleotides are TGTGCCAGCAGCTTGTTCCCGGGAGAGACCCAGTACTTC.

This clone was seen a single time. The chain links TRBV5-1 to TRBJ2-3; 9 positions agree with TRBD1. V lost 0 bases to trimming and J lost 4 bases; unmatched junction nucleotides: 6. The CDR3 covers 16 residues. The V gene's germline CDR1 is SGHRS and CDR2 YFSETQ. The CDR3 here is CASSLVATGGPDTQYF. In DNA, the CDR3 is TGCGCCAGCAGCTTGGTGGCGACAGGGGGGCCAGATACGCAGTATTTT.